One and the same sample provided the 18 T cell receptor beta chains below, sequenced in a study of blood T cell repertoires in COVID-19. TCRdb's copy holds only in-frame clones and misses some; the assay was immunoSEQ multiplex PCR. Found here are about 310,000 clones, approximately 86% of them singletons; the top ten hold 1% to 1.5%. The sample taken for sequencing was peripheral blood. The origin of the receptors is a man between 65 and 79 years old with acute or convalescent COVID-19.

This clone has a single count. The V gene is TRBV7-2, the J gene TRBJ2-1; 7 bases are a match to TRBD2. This CDR3 region has 17 residues. CDR1 SGHTA and CDR2 FQGNSA come from the germline V gene. The V and J ends lost 5 bases and 4 bases, in that order; junction bases with no gene match: 14. The CDR3: CASSLSFGASGYNEQFF. The CDR3 DNA is TGTGCCAGCAGCCTCTCGTTTGGGGCTAGCGGATACAATGAGCAGTTCTTC.

The J gene is TRBJ2-1, the V gene TRBV3-1 (or the pseudogene TRBV3-2); 8 bases line up with TRBD2. There are 14 residues in the CDR3. Germline lookup yields CDR1 LGHDT and CDR2 YNNKEL (reference sequence). The J segment lost 10 bases and the V segment lost 4 bases, leaving 9 bases of the junction unmatched. The CDR3 DNA is TGTGCCAGCAGCCGCCCCACGGGGGGGGCCGAGCAGTTCTTC. Translated: CASSRPTGGAEQFF.

This clone was picked up a small number of times. The J gene is TRBJ2-1, the V gene TRBV7-8, with TRBD2 matching 10 bases. Losses at the gene ends were 6 bases for V and 4 bases for J; bases not matched to a gene: 6. Germline-derived CDR1 and CDR2 are SGHVS and FQNEAQ. There are 15 residues in the CDR3. The CDR3 sequence is CASRSSGGPYNEQFF. The CDR3 DNA follows: TGTGCCAGCAGGTCTAGCGGGGGCCCTTACAATGAGCAGTTCTTC.

This chain links TRBV28 with TRBJ1-5; maybe TRBD1 (6 bases). Germline CDR1 reads MDHEN; CDR2 reads SYDVKM. Trimming pared 5 bases from V and 2 bases from J, leaving 13 bases between. The CDR3 covers 15 residues. The CDR3 region has the DNA TGTGCCAGCAGTCTCTCGGGGGGCCGCAATCAGCCCCAGCATTTT. It codes for CASSLSGGRNQPQHF.

J is TRBJ2-1 and V is TRBV6-2 or TRBV6-3; TRBD2 agrees at 9 bases. Germline loops: CDR1 MNHEY, CDR2 SVGEGT. V lost 5 bases and J lost 4; bases outside the gene matches: 6. The CDR3 has 15 residues. CDR3 sequence: CASSPYSGGYNEQFF. The CDR3 DNA follows: TGTGCCAGCAGTCCGTATAGCGGGGGTTACAATGAGCAGTTCTTC.

The V call is TRBV18, the J call TRBJ2-2; TRBD1 aligns across 7 bases. The CDR3 extends over 15 amino acids. Germline CDR1 and CDR2: KGHSH and LQKENI. Trimming removed 2 bases from V and 4 bases from J; junction bases left unmatched: 4. This CDR3 is CASSPAQGSTGELFF. The CDR3 DNA sequence: TGTGCCAGCTCACCAGCACAGGGGTCCACCGGGGAGCTGTTTTTT.

CDR3 in DNA: TGTGCCAGTAGTGGGACAGGGTACGAGCAGTACTTC. Amino acid sequence: CASSGTGYEQYF. The chain couples TRBV19 to TRBJ2-7, with 9 bases fitting TRBD1. This CDR3 region has 12 residues. From germline, CDR1 is LNHDA and CDR2 SQIVND (reference sequence). After removal of 5 bases from V and 4 bases from J, the junction contained 0 bases not matched to a gene.

CDR3 sequence: CASSPLREGNTEAFF. The CDR3 DNA is TGTGCCAGCTCACCCCTCAGAGAGGGGAACACTGAAGCTTTCTTT. V gene TRBV18 combines with J gene TRBJ1-1, with unresolved D. Trimming shortened V by 3 bases and J by 1 base, and 12 bases separated the two germline ends. The CDR3 length is 15 residues. Germline V lookup: CDR1 KGHSH, CDR2 LQKENI. The full variable domain, with the rest looked up from reference TRBV18 and TRBJ1-1, is NAGVMQNPRHLVRRRGQEARLRCSPMKGHSHVYWYRQLPEEGLKFMVYLQKENIIDESGMPKERFSAEFPKEGPSILRIQQVVRGDSAAYFCASSPLREGNTEAFFGQGTRLTVV.

V is TRBV7-2 and J is TRBJ2-5; 9 nucleotides agree with TRBD1. Germline V gene sequence: CDR1 SGHTA, CDR2 FQGNSA. After removal of 5 bases from V and 5 bases from J, the junction contained 9 bases not matched to a gene. The CDR3 loop spans 15 amino acids. The CDR3 bases are TGTGCCAGCAGCCCCGGGACAGGGAGGTCGGAGACCCAGTACTTC. As protein: CASSPGTGRSETQYF.

The chain is built from TRBV28 and TRBJ2-7, with D hard to call. CDR3 size: 14 residues. The germline V gene encodes CDR1 MDHEN and CDR2 SYDVKM. V gave up 6 bases and J gave up 2 bases, with 14 bases separating them. CDR3 nucleotide sequence: TGTGCCAGCAGCCAGGCCGATGTAGCCTACGAGCAGTACTTC. Encoded protein: CASSQADVAYEQYF.

The chain combines TRBV5-1 with TRBJ1-4, with 10 positions matching TRBD1. The CDR3 runs 19 residues. Germline CDR1 reads SGHRS; CDR2 reads YFSETQ. After removal of 0 bases from V and 5 bases from J, the junction contained 13 bases not matched to a gene. This CDR3 reads CASSLGQGAFRIGNEKLFF. Here the CDR3 DNA reads TGCGCCAGCAGCTTGGGACAGGGGGCTTTTCGAATCGGGAATGAAAAACTGTTTTTT.

This rearrangement joins TRBV21-1 to TRBJ1-2; the table calls TRBD1, which could not be checked here. TRBV21-1 is noted as a pseudogene. This CDR3 comprises 16 residues. The CDR3 nucleotides are TGTGCCAGCAGCATTCACCGGGACAGGGGATTAGGTGGCTACACCTTC. This gives the protein CASSIHRDRGLGGYTF.

The chain has TRBV3-1 (or the pseudogene TRBV3-2) and TRBJ2-1; D is undetermined. This CDR3 comprises 13 residues. V was shortened by 4 bases and J by 7 bases, with 11 bases between the two germline ends. The V gene's germline CDR1 is LGHDT and CDR2 YNNKEL (reference sequence). CDR3 bases: TGTGCCAGCAGCCCACCTATCTTAAATGAGCAGTTCTTC. Translation gives CASSPPILNEQFF.

In this sample, this clone turned up a few times. The chain joins TRBV7-9 to TRBJ1-1, with TRBD1 matching 8 bases. V shed 5 bases, J shed 1 base, and the junction held 6 bases outside the gene matches. The CDR3 consists of 15 residues. Germline values: CDR1 SEHNR, CDR2 FQNEAQ (reference sequence). CDR3 in amino acids: CASSPLGTGNTEAFF. CDR3 sequence (DNA): TGTGCCAGCAGCCCGCTTGGGACAGGGAACACTGAAGCTTTCTTT.

The chain uses TRBV4-2 and TRBJ2-2; TRBD1 aligns across 10 bases. The CDR3 extends over 15 amino acids. The germline gives CDR1 LGHNA, CDR2 YNFKEQ. V gave up 1 base and J gave up 6 bases; unmatched junction bases: 2. The CDR3 here is CASSQGQGASGELFF. CDR3 nucleotides: TGTGCCAGCAGCCAAGGACAGGGGGCGTCCGGGGAGCTGTTTTTT.

CDR3 coding DNA: TGTGCCAGCAGGCCAGAACCCGGGACACCTGTCTATGGCTACACCTTC. It yields the protein CASRPEPGTPVYGYTF. The gene calls are TRBV5-6 and TRBJ1-2, with D possibly matching TRBD1 (6 bases). CDR3 length: 16 amino acids. V lost 5 bases to trimming and J lost 4 bases, with 21 bases between them. CDR1 and CDR2 from the germline V gene are SGHDT and YYEEEE.

This clone was seen only once. The chain is built from TRBV18 and TRBJ2-7; 8 bases match TRBD1. This CDR3 is built from 16 residues. Per the germline V gene, CDR1 is KGHSH and CDR2 is LQKENI. With V trimmed by 2 bases and J by 3 bases, 9 bases remained unmatched. CDR3 in amino acids: CASSPTKTGVGYEQYF. DNA of the CDR3: TGTGCCAGCTCACCAACCAAGACAGGGGTAGGCTACGAGCAGTACTTC.

This chain connects TRBV30 to TRBJ1-2; 9 positions agree with TRBD1. Per germline, CDR1 GTSNPN and CDR2 SVGIG (reference sequence). After removal of 7 bases from V and 7 bases from J, the junction contained 10 bases not matched to a gene. The CDR3 is 13 residues long. The CDR3 region is CASNRDRARGYTF. Here the CDR3 DNA reads TGTGCCTCCAACCGGGACAGGGCTCGTGGCTACACCTTC. Combining the CDR3 with reference TRBV30 and TRBJ1-2 gives the whole variable domain SQTIHQWPATLVQPVGSPLSLECTVEGTSNPNLYWYRQAAGRGLQLLFYSVGIGQISSEVPQNLSASRPQDRQFILSSKKLLLSDSGFYLCASNRDRARGYTFGSGTRLTVV.